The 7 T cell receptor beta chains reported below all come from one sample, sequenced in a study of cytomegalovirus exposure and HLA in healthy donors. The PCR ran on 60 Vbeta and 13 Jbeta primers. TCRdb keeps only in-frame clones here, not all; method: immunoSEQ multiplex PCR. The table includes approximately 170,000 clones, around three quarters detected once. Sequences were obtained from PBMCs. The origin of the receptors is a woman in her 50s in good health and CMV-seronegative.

CDR3: CASSLRTGAGTEAFF. CDR3 coding DNA: TGTGCCAGCAGTCTCAGGACAGGGGCGGGCACTGAAGCTTTCTTT. The V call is TRBV28, the J call TRBJ1-1; 9 bases align to TRBD1. Germline V lookup: CDR1 MDHEN, CDR2 SYDVKM. Losses at the gene ends were 5 bases for V and 4 bases for J; bases not matched to a gene: 8. The CDR3 is 15 residues long.

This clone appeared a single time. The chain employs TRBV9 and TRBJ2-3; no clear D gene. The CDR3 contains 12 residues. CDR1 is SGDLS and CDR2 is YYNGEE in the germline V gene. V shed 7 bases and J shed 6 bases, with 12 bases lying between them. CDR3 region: CASSPGWDTQYF. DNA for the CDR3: TGTGCCAGCTCCCCGGGTTGGGATACGCAGTATTTT.

As DNA, the CDR3 is TGTGCCAGCAGCGGGGGGGCGGGACTAGCTTTCTTC. It codes for CASSGGAGLAFF. The chain recombines TRBV7-6 with TRBJ2-1, with 9 bases that match TRBD2. The CDR3 consists of 12 residues. Germline V gene data show CDR1 as SGHVS and CDR2 as FNYEAQ. Unmatched junction bases numbered 9, after V lost 5 bases and J lost 16 bases.

This chain's CDR3 is CASSPPARETQYF. The CDR3, as DNA: TGTGCCAGCTCACCACCGGCCAGGGAGACCCAGTACTTC. The chain couples TRBV18 to TRBJ2-5; no reliable D call. The CDR3 length is 13 residues. The V end lost 0 bases, the J end lost 5 bases, and 7 bases lay between the germline ends. CDR1 is KGHSH and CDR2 is LQKENI in the germline V gene.

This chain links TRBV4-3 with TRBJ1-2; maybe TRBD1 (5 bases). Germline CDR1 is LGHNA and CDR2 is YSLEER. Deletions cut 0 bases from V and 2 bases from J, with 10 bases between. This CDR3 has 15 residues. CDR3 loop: CASSQEGGANYGYTF. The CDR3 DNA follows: TGCGCCAGCAGCCAAGAGGGCGGGGCGAACTATGGCTACACCTTC.

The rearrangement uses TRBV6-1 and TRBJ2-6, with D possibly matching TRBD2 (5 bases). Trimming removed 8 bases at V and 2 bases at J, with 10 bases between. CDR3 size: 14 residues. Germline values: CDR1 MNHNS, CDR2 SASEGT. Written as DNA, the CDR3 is TGTGCCAGCCGAGGGTCAGCTGGGGCCAACGTCCTGACTTTC. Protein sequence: CASRGSAGANVLTF.

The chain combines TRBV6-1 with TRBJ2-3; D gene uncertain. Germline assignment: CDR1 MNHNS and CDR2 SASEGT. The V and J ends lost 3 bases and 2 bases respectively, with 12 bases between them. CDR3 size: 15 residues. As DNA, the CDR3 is TGTGCCAGCAGTGACTACTCCTTTAACACAGATACGCAGTATTTT. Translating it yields CASSDYSFNTDTQYF.